The 11 T cell receptor beta chains presented below share a single source sample, sequenced in a study of blood T cell repertoires in COVID-19. Profiled with immunoSEQ multiplex PCR; TCRdb holds only in-frame clones, not every one. Of about 500,000 clones in the sample, around 90% were seen once. Sequences were obtained from PBMCs or T cells enriched from blood (not recorded which). These receptor sequences come from a woman aged 18 to 35 who had recovered from COVID-19.

The count of this clone is one. The J gene is TRBJ2-3, the V gene TRBV11-2; 10 nucleotides line up with TRBD2. Germline CDR1 and CDR2: SGHAT and FQNNGV. The V and J ends lost 3 bases and 6 bases, in that order; junction bases with no gene match: 9. The length of the CDR3 is 16 residues. CDR3 DNA: TGTGCCAGCAGCTTCAGACTAGCGGGCCCTACGGATACGCAGTATTTT. Protein sequence: CASSFRLAGPTDTQYF.

J is TRBJ1-4 and V is TRBV2, with 7 positions matching TRBD1. The CDR3 has 15 residues. Looked up from germline, CDR1 is SNHLY and CDR2 is FYNNEI. V shed 9 bases and J 6 bases; nucleotides not matched to a gene: 13. In nucleotides, the CDR3 is TGTGCCAGGAGGGACAGCATGAACGGGGATGAAAAACTGTTTTTT. Amino acids: CARRDSMNGDEKLFF.

This sequence joins TRBV5-6 and TRBJ1-1; TRBD1 might be the D (5 bases). Germline lookup yields CDR1 SGHDT and CDR2 YYEEEE. There are 17 residues in the CDR3. V was cut by 4 bases and J by 0 bases, with 19 bases left in between. The CDR3 coding sequence is TGTGCCAGCAGCCCGTGGGGGGTGGGGTTAATGAACACTGAAGCTTTCTTT. Residues: CASSPWGVGLMNTEAFF.

The rearrangement joins TRBV14 to TRBJ2-7; D might be TRBD1 (6 bases). Germline values: CDR1 SGHDN, CDR2 FVKESK. With 4 bases removed from V and 6 bases from J, the gap between germline ends came to 13 bases. The CDR3 totals 13 residues. The CDR3 sequence is CASSLFVGGEQYF. In DNA, the CDR3 is TGTGCCAGCAGCCTCTTCGTAGGGGGCGAGCAGTACTTC.

The chain is built from TRBV28 and TRBJ2-5; no clear D. CDR1 and CDR2 (germline): MDHEN, SYDVKM. The CDR3 extends over 14 amino acids. The germline V and J ends were trimmed by 4 bases and 1 base, with 10 bases remaining between them. The CDR3, as DNA: TGTGCCAGCAGTTCCCCTAGTCTCCAAGAGACCCAGTACTTC. Translating gives CASSSPSLQETQYF.

This rearrangement joins TRBV11-2 to TRBJ1-1; D is possibly TRBD1 (5 bases). Germline V gene lookup returns CDR1 SGHAT and CDR2 FQNNGV. V dropped 1 base and J dropped 0 bases, with 6 bases sitting between them. The CDR3 extends over 14 amino acids. The CDR3 DNA sequence: TGTGCCAGCAGCTTAGGGACACTGAACACTGAAGCTTTCTTT. Amino acids: CASSLGTLNTEAFF.

The V call is TRBV10-3, the J call TRBJ2-6; D is unresolved. The CDR3 spans 14 residues. Trimming removed 0 bases at V and 4 bases at J, with 4 bases between. In germline, CDR1 is ENHRY, CDR2 SYGVKD. CDR3 in DNA: TGTGCCATCAGTGAGTCGACAGGGGCCAACGTCCTGACTTTC. This gives the protein CAISESTGANVLTF.

This rearrangement joins TRBV7-8 to TRBJ2-7; D perhaps matches TRBD2 (5 bases). V dropped 5 bases and J dropped 2 bases, with 16 bases sitting between them. The V gene's germline CDR1 is SGHVS and CDR2 FQNEAQ. This CDR3 spans 15 amino acids. As DNA, the CDR3 is TGTGCCAGCAGCGGAGGAGTGGCTACAGCCTACGAGCAGTACTTC. This codes for CASSGGVATAYEQYF.

J is TRBJ2-4 and V is TRBV4-1; possible D gene TRBD1, 5 bases. V lost 4 bases, J lost 7 bases, and 23 bases lay in between. The CDR3 runs to 17 residues. Germline values: CDR1 MGHRA, CDR2 YSYEKL. This CDR3 is CASSPPGLAQAGNIQYF. As DNA, the CDR3 is TGCGCCAGCAGCCCCCCGGGTTTAGCCCAAGCAGGGAACATTCAGTACTTC.

This clone was seen a handful of times. The CDR3 region is CASSSDGNQPQHF. CDR3 nucleotide sequence: TGTGCCAGCAGCTCCGACGGGAATCAGCCCCAGCATTTT. This chain uses TRBV9 with TRBJ1-5; D is unclear. The CDR3 consists of 13 residues. V was shortened by 4 bases and J by 4 bases, with 9 bases between the two germline ends. CDR1 and CDR2 from the germline V gene are SGDLS and YYNGEE.

The chain has TRBV5-1 and TRBJ1-2; D possibly corresponds to TRBD1 (5 bases). The germline gives CDR1 SGHRS, CDR2 YFSETQ. The CDR3 has 15 residues. V gave up 0 bases and J gave up 4 bases, with 13 bases separating them. CDR3 in amino acids: CASSLGSGKSYGYTF. The CDR3 DNA reads as TGCGCCAGCAGCTTGGGATCAGGGAAGAGCTATGGCTACACCTTC.